This section outlines one T cell receptor beta chain sequence together with its context. The data were taken from a study of T cells in Graves' hyperthyroidism and ophthalmopathy. The J segment lost 4 bases and the V segment lost 2 bases, leaving 6 bases of the junction unmatched. Germline CDR1 and CDR2: SGHAT and FQNNGV. The CDR3 has 16 amino acids. TCR beta CDR3 sequences were amplified from RNA transcripts. The TCR CDR3 first-round RT-PCR relied on the HTBI primer set. MiXCR, applied by TCRdb to the multiplex PCR reads, yields one record per CDR3 protein. Of 250,000 to 300,000 distinct CDR3 sequences detected, more than 14% appear once; the ten largest clones hold approximately 12%.

The chain carries TRBV11-2 and TRBJ2-1; 9 bases line up with TRBD2. This clonotype was obtained from a woman between 40 and 50 years old with Graves' hyperthyroidism that later progressed to Graves' ophthalmopathy. Sequenced input: blood. CDR3 sequence (DNA): TGTGCCAGCAGCTTATCCGGGACTAGCAGGTACAATGAGCAGTTCTTC. Its translation: CASSLSGTSRYNEQFF.